This T cell receptor (beta chain) comes out of a study of T-cell memory formation after mild COVID-19. In this sample, this clonotype turned up a few times. This CDR3 spans 16 amino acids. Trimming cost V 5 bases and J 2 bases, with 18 bases left between them. The germline V gene encodes CDR1 SGHAT and CDR2 FQNNGV. TCRdb re-called the 5' RACE reads with MiXCR, one entry per CDR3 protein. Of under 400,000 distinct CDR3 sequences listed, 20% to 25% are singletons. The sequencing sample was made of PBMCs or a T cell subset sorted from them (not recorded which). The sequence was collected from an adult woman who had mild COVID-19 (a few samples of this study predate the infection). Cell type and time point are not known. The V gene is TRBV11-2, the J gene TRBJ2-5, with a weak D call TRBD1 (6 bases). CDR3 DNA sequence: TGTGCCAGCAGCCCTCAGGGGCCACGTTGGCAAGAGACCCAGTACTTC. Amino acids: CASSPQGPRWQETQYF.